Shown below are 12 T cell receptor beta chains from a single sample sequenced in a study of blood T cell repertoires in COVID-19. Profiling relied on immunoSEQ multiplex PCR, and the TCRdb table lists in-frame clones only, not all of them. The table shows approximately 210,000 clones, with 94% occurring only once. Sequences were obtained from peripheral blood. These receptors originate from a man aged 30 to 45 with COVID-19, enrolled during active disease.

This chain connects TRBV3-1 (or the pseudogene TRBV3-2) to TRBJ1-2; 8 positions agree with TRBD1. V trimming: 3 bases; J trimming: 4 bases; junction bases outside the gene matches: 7. Germline values: CDR1 LGHDT, CDR2 YNNKEL (reference sequence). The CDR3 sequence is 15 residues long. This chain's CDR3 is CASSQGTGPGYGYTF. The CDR3 nucleotides read TGTGCCAGCAGCCAGGGGACAGGCCCAGGCTATGGCTACACCTTC.

This chain uses TRBV10-3 with TRBJ2-5; no clear D. The CDR3 is 15 amino acids. Germline V CDR1 and CDR2: ENHRY, SYGVKD. V was pared by 2 bases and J by 1 base, with 11 bases between. The CDR3 nucleotides read TGTGCCATCAGTGAGGGCCCAACATCCCAAGAGACCCAGTACTTC. It codes for CAISEGPTSQETQYF.

V and J are TRBV5-4 and TRBJ1-6, with D possibly TRBD1 on 5 matching bases. Germline V gene data show CDR1 as SGHNT and CDR2 as YYREEE (reference sequence). CDR3 size: 15 residues. Trimming pared 1 base from V and 8 bases from J, leaving 13 bases between. The CDR3 DNA reads TGTGCCAGCAGCTTGTGGAGGGGAAACCATTCACCCCTCCACTTT. It codes for CASSLWRGNHSPLHF.

The chain combines TRBV6-6 with TRBJ1-2; 7 bases match TRBD1. This CDR3 has 14 residues. Trimming removed 7 bases from V and 3 bases from J; junction bases left unmatched: 8. Germline V gene sequence: CDR1 MNHNY, CDR2 SVGAGI (reference sequence). The CDR3 DNA sequence: TGTGCCAGCACTTCCGGGGACAGTTACTATGGCTACACCTTC. Its translation: CASTSGDSYYGYTF.

The J gene is TRBJ2-7, the V gene TRBV6-6, with a weak D call TRBD2 (6 bases). CDR1 and CDR2 (germline): MNHNY, SVGAGI (reference sequence). Deletions cut 5 bases from V and 9 bases from J, with 11 bases between. This CDR3 contains 11 residues. This CDR3 is CASSGDLGQYF. Here the CDR3 DNA reads TGTGCCAGCAGTGGGGACTTAGGGCAGTACTTC.

The rearrangement joins TRBV4-2 to TRBJ2-1; D possibly corresponds to TRBD2 (6 bases). The CDR3 contains 15 residues. CDR1 and CDR2 from the germline V gene are LGHNA and YNFKEQ. Trimming took 4 bases from V and 3 from J, leaving 13 bases between them. The CDR3 is CASSLRLENYNEQFF. For the CDR3, the DNA is TGTGCCAGCAGCCTACGACTAGAGAACTACAATGAGCAGTTCTTC.

The genes are TRBV21-1 and TRBJ1-2; the table's D call, TRBD1, was not checked against the DNA. TRBV21-1 is labeled a pseudogene. The CDR3 totals 14 residues. The CDR3 reads CASIQGGRSYGYTF. The CDR3 DNA reads TGTGCCAGCATCCAAGGGGGAAGAAGCTATGGCTACACCTTC.

The chain links TRBV6-5 to TRBJ1-1, with 8 bases aligning to TRBD1. The length of the CDR3 is 13 residues. Germline CDR1 and CDR2: MNHEY and SVGAGI. V gave up 7 bases and J gave up 6 bases; unmatched junction bases: 7. This CDR3 is CASNRGFGPEAFF. For the CDR3, the DNA is TGTGCCAGCAACAGGGGGTTTGGGCCTGAAGCTTTCTTT.

The chain uses TRBV29-1 and TRBJ1-2; 7 bases line up with TRBD1. CDR3 length: 13 residues. The V gene's germline CDR1 is SQVTM and CDR2 ANQGSEA. V trimming: 7 bases; J trimming: 3 bases; junction bases outside the gene matches: 8. This chain's CDR3 is CSAEVQGDYGYTF. The DNA of the CDR3 is TGCAGCGCCGAGGTGCAGGGGGACTATGGCTACACCTTC. Using reference TRBV29-1 and TRBJ1-2 for the parts outside the CDR3, the full variable domain is SAVISQKPSRDICQRGTSLTIQCQVDSQVTMMFWYRQQPGQSLTLIATANQGSEATYESGFVIDKFPISRPNLTFSTLTVSNMSPEDSSIYLCSAEVQGDYGYTFGSGTRLTVV.

The V call is TRBV6-5, the J call TRBJ1-4; 7 nucleotides agree with TRBD1. Germline V gene data show CDR1 as MNHEY and CDR2 as SVGAGI. Unmatched junction bases numbered 12, after V lost 9 bases and J lost 5 bases. The CDR3 totals 15 residues. The CDR3 DNA reads as TGTGCCAGTATACTGTCCGGGACAGAAAATGAAAAACTGTTTTTT. Translated: CASILSGTENEKLFF.

The rearrangement links TRBV3-1 (or the pseudogene TRBV3-2) to TRBJ2-3, with 8 bases aligning to TRBD2. This CDR3 region has 14 residues. The V segment lost 4 bases and the J segment 4 bases; nucleotides outside the gene matches: 4. The germline gives CDR1 LGHDT, CDR2 YNNKEL (reference sequence). CDR3 sequence (DNA): TGTGCCAGCAGCCCGGGACTAGGCGCAGATACGCAGTATTTT. Encoded protein: CASSPGLGADTQYF.

The CDR3 reads CASKTGGTGELFF. In DNA form, the CDR3 reads TGTGCCAGTAAAACAGGTGGGACCGGGGAGCTGTTTTTT. The chain is built from TRBV19 and TRBJ2-2, with D maybe TRBD1 (5 bases). The CDR3 covers 13 residues. Deletions cut 7 bases from V and 5 bases from J, with 11 bases between. Germline CDR1 and CDR2: LNHDA and SQIVND (reference sequence).